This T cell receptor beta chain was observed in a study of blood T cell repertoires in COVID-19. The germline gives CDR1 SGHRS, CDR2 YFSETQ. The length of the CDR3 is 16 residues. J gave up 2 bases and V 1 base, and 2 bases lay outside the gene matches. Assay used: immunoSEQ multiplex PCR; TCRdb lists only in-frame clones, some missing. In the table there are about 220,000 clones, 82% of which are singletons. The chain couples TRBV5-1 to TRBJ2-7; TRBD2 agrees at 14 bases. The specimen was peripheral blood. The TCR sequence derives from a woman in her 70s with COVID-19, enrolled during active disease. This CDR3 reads CASSLTGLAGAYEQYF. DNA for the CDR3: TGCGCCAGCAGCTTGACGGGACTAGCGGGAGCCTACGAGCAGTACTTC.